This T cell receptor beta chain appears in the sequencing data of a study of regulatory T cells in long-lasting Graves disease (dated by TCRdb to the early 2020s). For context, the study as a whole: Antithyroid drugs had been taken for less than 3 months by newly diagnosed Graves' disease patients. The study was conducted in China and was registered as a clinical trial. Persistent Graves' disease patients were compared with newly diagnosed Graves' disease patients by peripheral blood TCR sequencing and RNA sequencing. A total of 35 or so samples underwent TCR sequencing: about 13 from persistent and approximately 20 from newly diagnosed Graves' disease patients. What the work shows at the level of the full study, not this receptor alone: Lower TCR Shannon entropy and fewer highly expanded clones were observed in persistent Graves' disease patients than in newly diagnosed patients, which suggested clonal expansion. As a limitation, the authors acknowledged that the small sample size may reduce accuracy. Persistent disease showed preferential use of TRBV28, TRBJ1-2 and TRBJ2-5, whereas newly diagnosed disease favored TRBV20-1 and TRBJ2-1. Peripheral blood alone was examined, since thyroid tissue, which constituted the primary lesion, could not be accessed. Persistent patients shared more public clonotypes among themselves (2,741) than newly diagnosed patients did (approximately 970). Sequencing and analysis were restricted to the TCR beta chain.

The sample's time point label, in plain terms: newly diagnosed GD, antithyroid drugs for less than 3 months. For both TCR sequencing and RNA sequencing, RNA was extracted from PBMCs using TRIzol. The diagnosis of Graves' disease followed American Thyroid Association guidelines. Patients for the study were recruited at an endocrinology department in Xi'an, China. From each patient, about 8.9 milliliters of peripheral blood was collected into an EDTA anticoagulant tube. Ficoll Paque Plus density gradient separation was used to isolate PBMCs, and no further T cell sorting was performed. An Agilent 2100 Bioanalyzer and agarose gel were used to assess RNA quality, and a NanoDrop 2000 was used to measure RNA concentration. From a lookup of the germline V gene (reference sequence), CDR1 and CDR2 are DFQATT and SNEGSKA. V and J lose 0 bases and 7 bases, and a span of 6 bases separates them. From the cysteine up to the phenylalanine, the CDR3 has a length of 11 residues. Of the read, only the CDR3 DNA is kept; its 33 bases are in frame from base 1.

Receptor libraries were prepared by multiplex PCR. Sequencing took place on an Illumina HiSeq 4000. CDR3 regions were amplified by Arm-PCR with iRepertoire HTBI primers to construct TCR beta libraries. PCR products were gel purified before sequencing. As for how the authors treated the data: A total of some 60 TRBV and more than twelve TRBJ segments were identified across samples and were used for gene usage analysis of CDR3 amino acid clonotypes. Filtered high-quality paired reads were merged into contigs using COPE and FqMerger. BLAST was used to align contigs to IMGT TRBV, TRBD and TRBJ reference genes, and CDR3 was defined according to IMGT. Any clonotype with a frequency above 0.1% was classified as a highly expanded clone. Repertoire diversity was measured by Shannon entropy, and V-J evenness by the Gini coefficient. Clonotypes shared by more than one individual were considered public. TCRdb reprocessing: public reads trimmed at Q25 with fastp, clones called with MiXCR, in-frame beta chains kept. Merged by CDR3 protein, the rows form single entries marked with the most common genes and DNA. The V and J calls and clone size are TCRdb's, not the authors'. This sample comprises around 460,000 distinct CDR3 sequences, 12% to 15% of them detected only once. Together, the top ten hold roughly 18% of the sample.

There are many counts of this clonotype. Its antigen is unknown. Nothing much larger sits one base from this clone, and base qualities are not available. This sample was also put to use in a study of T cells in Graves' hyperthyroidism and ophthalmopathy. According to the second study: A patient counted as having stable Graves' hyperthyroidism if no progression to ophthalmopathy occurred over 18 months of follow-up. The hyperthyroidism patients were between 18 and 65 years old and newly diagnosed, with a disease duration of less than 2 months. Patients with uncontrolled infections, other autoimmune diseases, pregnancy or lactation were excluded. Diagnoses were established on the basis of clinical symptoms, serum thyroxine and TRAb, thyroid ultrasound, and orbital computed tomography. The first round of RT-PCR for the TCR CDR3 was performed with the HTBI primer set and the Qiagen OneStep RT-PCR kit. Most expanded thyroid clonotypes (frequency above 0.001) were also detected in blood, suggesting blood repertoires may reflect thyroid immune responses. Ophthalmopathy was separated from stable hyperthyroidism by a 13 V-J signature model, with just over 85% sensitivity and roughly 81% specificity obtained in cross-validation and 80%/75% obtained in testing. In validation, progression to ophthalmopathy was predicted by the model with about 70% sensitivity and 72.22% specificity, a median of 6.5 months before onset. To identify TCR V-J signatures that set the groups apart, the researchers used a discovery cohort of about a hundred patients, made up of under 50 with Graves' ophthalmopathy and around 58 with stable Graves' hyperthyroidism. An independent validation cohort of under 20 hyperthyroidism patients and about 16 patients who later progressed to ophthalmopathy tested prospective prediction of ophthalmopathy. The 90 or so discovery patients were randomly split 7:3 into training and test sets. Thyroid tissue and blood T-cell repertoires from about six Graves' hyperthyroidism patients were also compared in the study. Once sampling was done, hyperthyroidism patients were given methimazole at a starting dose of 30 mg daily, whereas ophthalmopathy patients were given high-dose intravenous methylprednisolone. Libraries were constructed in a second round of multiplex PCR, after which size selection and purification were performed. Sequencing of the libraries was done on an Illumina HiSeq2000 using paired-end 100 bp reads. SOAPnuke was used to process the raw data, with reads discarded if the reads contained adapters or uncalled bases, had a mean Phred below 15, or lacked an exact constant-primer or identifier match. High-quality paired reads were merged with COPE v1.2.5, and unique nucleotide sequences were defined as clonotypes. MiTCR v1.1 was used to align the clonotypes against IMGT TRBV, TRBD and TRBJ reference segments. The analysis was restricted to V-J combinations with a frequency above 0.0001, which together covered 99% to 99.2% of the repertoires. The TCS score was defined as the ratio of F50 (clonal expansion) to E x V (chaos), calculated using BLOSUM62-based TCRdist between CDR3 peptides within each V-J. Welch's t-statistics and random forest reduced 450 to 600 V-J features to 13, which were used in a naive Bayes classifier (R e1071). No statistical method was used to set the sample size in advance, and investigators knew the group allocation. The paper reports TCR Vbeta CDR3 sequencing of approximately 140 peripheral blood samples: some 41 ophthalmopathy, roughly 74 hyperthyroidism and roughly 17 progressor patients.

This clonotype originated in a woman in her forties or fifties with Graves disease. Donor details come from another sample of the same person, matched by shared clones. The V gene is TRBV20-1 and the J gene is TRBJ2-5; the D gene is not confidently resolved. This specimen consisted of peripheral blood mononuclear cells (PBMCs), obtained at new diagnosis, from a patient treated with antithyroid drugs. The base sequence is TGCAGTGCTAGAGATCGAGGGACCCAGTACTTC. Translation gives CSARDRGTQYF.